Following are 3 T cell receptor beta chains from one sample sequenced in a study of T cell responses to AZD1222 COVID-19 vaccine. Clones were read by immunoSEQ multiplex PCR, and TCRdb kept only the in-frame ones, dropping some. The profile shows about 130,000 clones, 70% to 90% of them singletons. Specimen: peripheral blood, collected 28 days after the second AZD1222 dose. All receptors come from an adult who received the AZD1222 COVID-19 vaccine.

The rearrangement links TRBV10-3 to TRBJ1-1, with a weak D call TRBD1 (5 bases). The CDR3 covers 13 residues. The germline V and J ends were trimmed by 7 bases and 5 bases, with 14 bases remaining between them. CDR1 and CDR2 from the germline V gene are ENHRY and SYGVKD. The CDR3 loop is CAINGQGGTEAFF. The CDR3 coding sequence is TGTGCCATCAATGGTCAGGGAGGTACTGAAGCTTTCTTT.

V and J are TRBV12-3 or TRBV12-4 and TRBJ1-2; D gene unclear. This CDR3 region has 12 residues. Trimming cost V 5 bases and J 4 bases, with 8 bases left between them. DNA of the CDR3: TGTGCCAGCAGTCCCGGGATCTATGGCTACACCTTC. It codes for CASSPGIYGYTF.

The CDR3 DNA reads TGTGCCAGTGGGAGACCTACTAAAACAGATACGCAGTATTTT. This sequence encodes CASGRPTKTDTQYF. This rearrangement joins TRBV19 to TRBJ2-3, with a possible D match to TRBD2 (5 bases). V was trimmed by 8 bases and J by 3 bases, leaving 15 bases between them. This CDR3 is built from 14 residues. Germline CDR1 and CDR2: LNHDA and SQIVND (reference sequence).